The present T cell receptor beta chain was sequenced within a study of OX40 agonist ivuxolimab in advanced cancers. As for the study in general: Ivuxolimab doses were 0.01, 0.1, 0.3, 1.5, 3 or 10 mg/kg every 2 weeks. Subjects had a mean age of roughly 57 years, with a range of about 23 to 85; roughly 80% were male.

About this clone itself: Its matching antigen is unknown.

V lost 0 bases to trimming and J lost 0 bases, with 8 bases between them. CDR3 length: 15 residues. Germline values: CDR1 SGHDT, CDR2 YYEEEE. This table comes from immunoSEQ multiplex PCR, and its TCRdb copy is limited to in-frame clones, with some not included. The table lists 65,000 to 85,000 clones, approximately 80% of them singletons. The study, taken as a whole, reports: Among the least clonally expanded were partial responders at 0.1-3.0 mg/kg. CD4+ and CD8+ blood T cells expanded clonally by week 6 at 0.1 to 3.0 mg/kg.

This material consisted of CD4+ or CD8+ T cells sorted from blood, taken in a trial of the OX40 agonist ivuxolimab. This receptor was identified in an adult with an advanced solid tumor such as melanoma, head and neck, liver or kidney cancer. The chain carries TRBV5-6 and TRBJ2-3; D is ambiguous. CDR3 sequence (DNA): TGTGCCAGCAGCTTGGAACAGTATAGCACAGATACGCAGTATTTT. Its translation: CASSLEQYSTDTQYF. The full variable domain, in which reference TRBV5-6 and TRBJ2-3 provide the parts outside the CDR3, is DAGVTQSPTHLIKTRGQQVTLRCSPKSGHDTVSWYQQALGQGPQFIFQYYEEEERQRGNFPDRFSGHQFPNYSSELNVNALLLGDSALYLCASSLEQYSTDTQYFGPGTRLTVL.